This entry concerns a single T cell receptor (beta chain). A junction boundary mismatches the germline segment, possibly from a read error. The length of the CDR3 is 12 residues. Germline values: CDR1 SGHAT, CDR2 FQNNGV. TCRdb fed the 5' RACE reads into MiXCR, producing one record per CDR3 protein. This repertoire shows tens of thousands of distinct CDR3 sequences, less than 4% found once; its top ten account for roughly 2.3%. The entry originates in a study of neurological immune-mediated disorders. The specimen sequenced was PBMCs. V and J are TRBV11-2 and TRBJ1-5, with a weak D call TRBD1 (6 bases). The source of this sequence is a woman in her forties or fifties with multiple sclerosis. The CDR3 spells CASSEGVQPQNF. For the CDR3, the DNA is TGTGCCAGCAGCGAGGGGGTGCAGCCCCAGAATTTT.